The 24 T cell receptor beta chains below come from one sample, sequenced in a study of blood T cell repertoires in COVID-19. Profiled with immunoSEQ multiplex PCR; TCRdb holds only in-frame clones, not every one. The sample gives about 260,000 clones, roughly 82% of which show up once; about 2.1% is in the top ten. Sequencing was carried out using PBMCs or T cells enriched from blood (not recorded which). Receptors were obtained from a woman aged 50 to 60 who had recovered from COVID-19.

The chain combines TRBV19 with TRBJ1-2, with D possibly being TRBD1 (5 bases). The CDR3 runs to 14 residues. Germline CDR1 reads LNHDA; CDR2 reads SQIVND (reference sequence). V shed 5 bases and J shed 2 bases, with 12 bases lying between them. The DNA for the CDR3 is TGTGCCAGTAGTTTCCTCAGGGAAAACTATGGCTACACCTTC. This sequence encodes CASSFLRENYGYTF.

In this sample, this clone turned up once. The chain combines TRBV30 with TRBJ2-3; TRBD2 matches at 11 bases. Germline trimming cut 1 base from V and 2 bases from J; bases unmatched to any gene: 11. Germline CDR1 and CDR2: GTSNPN and SVGIG (reference sequence). This CDR3 contains 18 residues. The CDR3 loop reads CAWSGIAGGPSDTDTQYF. The CDR3 nucleotides read TGTGCCTGGAGTGGGATAGCGGGAGGGCCGTCCGACACAGATACGCAGTATTTT.

The chain employs TRBV11-2 and TRBJ1-6, with a possible D match to TRBD1 (6 bases). CDR3 size: 15 residues. V shed 2 bases and J shed 7 bases, with 12 bases lying between them. Germline CDR1 and CDR2: SGHAT and FQNNGV. The CDR3: CASSLMAQGNSPLHF. In DNA form, the CDR3 reads TGTGCCAGCAGCTTAATGGCTCAGGGGAATTCACCCCTCCACTTT.

The V call is TRBV7-3, the J call TRBJ1-6, with TRBD1 as a possible D gene (5 bases). Trimming left V 5 bases short and J 7 bases short, with 15 bases between. CDR3 size: 15 residues. CDR1 and CDR2 (germline): SGHTA, FQGTGA. DNA of the CDR3: TGTGCCAGCAGCCGTTCCGGGACTGAGAATTCACCCCTCCACTTT. Encoded protein: CASSRSGTENSPLHF.

The gene calls are TRBV15 and TRBJ1-5, with no clear D. Trimming pared 1 base from V and 4 bases from J, leaving 5 bases between. The CDR3 covers 13 residues. The germline V gene has CDR1 LNHNV and CDR2 YYDKDF (reference sequence). Here the CDR3 reads CATSRVPNQPQHF. The CDR3 coding sequence is TGTGCCACCAGCAGAGTTCCTAATCAGCCCCAGCATTTT.

A remark on this clone: Germline and junction disagree at one end, which may indicate a read error. This chain links TRBV7-7 with TRBJ2-7, with 7 bases identical to TRBD2. The CDR3 length is 15 residues. The germline V gene has CDR1 SSHAT and CDR2 FNYEAQ (reference sequence). CDR3 DNA sequence: TGTGCTAGCAGCTTAGGTAGCGGGTACTCCTACGAGCAGTACTTC. Amino acid sequence: CASSLGSGYSYEQYF.

The chain carries TRBV19 and TRBJ1-2, with D unclear. The CDR3 extends over 13 amino acids. Per the germline V gene, CDR1 is LNHDA and CDR2 is SQIVND (reference sequence). The V end lost 5 bases, the J end lost 5 bases, and 12 bases lay between the germline ends. CDR3 protein: CASSPMAVYGYTF. The CDR3 DNA follows: TGTGCCAGTAGTCCGATGGCGGTTTATGGCTACACCTTC.

The chain recombines TRBV7-9 with TRBJ1-4; perhaps TRBD1 as D (6 bases). Trimming cost V 5 bases and J 10 bases, with 20 bases left between them. Germline V lookup: CDR1 SEHNR, CDR2 FQNEAQ (reference sequence). The CDR3 contains 15 residues. CDR3 sequence: CASSPRTAVWGKLFF. The CDR3, as DNA: TGTGCCAGCAGCCCCCGGACAGCCGTTTGGGGAAAACTGTTTTTT.

In this sample, this clone turned up a few times. The chain employs TRBV30 and TRBJ1-2, with D tentatively TRBD1 (6 bases). Trimming removed 2 bases at V and 4 bases at J, with 11 bases between. The CDR3 has 13 amino acids. Per germline, CDR1 GTSNPN and CDR2 SVGIG (reference sequence). CDR3 sequence reads: CAWSLDSPYGYTF. CDR3 sequence (DNA): TGTGCCTGGAGTCTGGACAGCCCCTATGGCTACACCTTC.

The chain recombines TRBV10-1 with TRBJ1-5; 7 bases fit TRBD1. CDR3 size: 17 residues. Germline CDR1 and CDR2: WNHNN and SYGVQD (reference sequence). Unmatched junction bases numbered 12, after V lost 4 bases and J lost 3 bases. The CDR3 coding sequence is TGCGCCAGCAGTGGGAAAGCACGACAGGGCCACAATCAGCCCCAGCATTTT. Translated, it gives CASSGKARQGHNQPQHF.

This chain uses TRBV15 with TRBJ1-6; no firm D call. Germline V lookup: CDR1 LNHNV, CDR2 YYDKDF (reference sequence). The V and J ends lost 0 bases and 6 bases respectively, with 6 bases between them. The CDR3 spans 14 residues. The CDR3 DNA sequence: TGTGCCACCAGCAGAGATCCCGGTAATTCACCCCTCCACTTT. Its protein product is CATSRDPGNSPLHF.

CDR3 nucleotide sequence: TGTGCCAGCAGCCCTCGGACAGGGAGGCCCACTGAAGCTTTCTTT. Its translation: CASSPRTGRPTEAFF. The chain uses TRBV6-2 or TRBV6-3 and TRBJ1-1; TRBD1 matches 8 bases. The V gene end was trimmed by 6 bases and the J gene end by 4 bases; junction bases not matched to a gene: 10. Germline CDR1 is MNHEY and CDR2 is SVGEGT. The CDR3 contains 15 residues.

The chain employs TRBV6-2 or TRBV6-3 and TRBJ2-3; 11 bases align to TRBD2. This CDR3 is built from 15 residues. Trimming cost V 6 bases and J 14 bases; bases outside gene matches: 16. Germline CDR1 and CDR2: MNHEY and SVGEGT. This chain's CDR3 is CASSSGPSGGPPGYF. As DNA, the CDR3 is TGTGCCAGCAGCTCAGGCCCTAGCGGGGGGCCTCCGGGGTATTTT.

CDR3 residues: CASSTLPQGMNTEAFF. Written as DNA, the CDR3 is TGTGCCAGCAGCACCTTACCACAGGGGATGAACACTGAAGCTTTCTTT. This chain connects TRBV28 to TRBJ1-1; TRBD1 agrees at 7 bases. V lost 6 bases, J lost 0 bases, and 10 bases stayed unmatched. The CDR3 has 16 residues. Germline-derived CDR1 and CDR2 are MDHEN and SYDVKM.

This clone was seen more than once but under ten times. The rearrangement links TRBV2 to TRBJ2-3, with a weak D call TRBD1 (5 bases). Between the trimmed V and J ends, which lost 7 bases and 4 bases, there was a span of 12 bases. This CDR3 spans 13 amino acids. CDR1 and CDR2 (germline): SNHLY, FYNNEI. For the CDR3, the DNA is TGTGCCAGCACGGTGGGGCGTGCAGATACGCAGTATTTT. Translation gives CASTVGRADTQYF.

V and J are TRBV5-1 and TRBJ1-2, with no clear D. Germline V gives CDR1 SGHRS, CDR2 YFSETQ. There are 13 residues in the CDR3. Trimming left V 0 bases short and J 2 bases short, with 5 bases between. In DNA form, the CDR3 reads TGCGCCAGCAGCTTGGACTCCAACTATGGCTACACCTTC. This encodes CASSLDSNYGYTF.

V and J are TRBV21-1 and TRBJ1-6; the listed D gene, TRBD1, was not tested against the DNA. TRBV21-1 is marked as a pseudogene. This CDR3 comprises 17 residues. The CDR3 loop reads CASRAGTVSSYNSPLHF. Here the CDR3 DNA reads TGTGCCAGCAGGGCCGGGACAGTGAGCTCCTATAATTCACCCCTCCACTTT.

The chain links TRBV9 to TRBJ1-6; D is uncertain. The CDR3 is 14 amino acids. Germline V lookup: CDR1 SGDLS, CDR2 YYNGEE. V was clipped by 3 bases and J by 6 bases, with 10 bases between them. CDR3 loop: CASSEYGVNSPLHF. The CDR3 coding sequence is TGTGCCAGCAGCGAGTACGGGGTTAATTCACCCCTCCACTTT.

The J gene is TRBJ2-5, the V gene TRBV6-5; unclear D gene. Germline values: CDR1 MNHEY, CDR2 SVGAGI. Trimming removed 10 bases at V and 5 bases at J, with 8 bases between. This CDR3 comprises 10 residues. CDR3 in DNA: TGTGCCACCCGCGTGGAGACCCAGTACTTC. Protein product: CATRVETQYF.

The chain couples TRBV19 to TRBJ1-3; D unclear. Trimming removed 6 bases from V and 4 bases from J, with 13 bases in between. This CDR3 region has 14 residues. The germline gives CDR1 LNHDA, CDR2 SQIVND (reference sequence). As DNA, the CDR3 is TGTGCCAGTAGCCGAGTGGGAGGGGGAAACACCATATATTTT. Amino acids: CASSRVGGGNTIYF. Complete variable domain (other parts from reference TRBV19 and TRBJ1-3): DGGITQSPKYLFRKEGQNVTLSCEQNLNHDAMYWYRQDPGQGLRLIYYSQIVNDFQKGDIAEGYSVSREKKESFPLTVTSAQKNPTAFYLCASSRVGGGNTIYFGEGSWLTVV.

This clone was recorded once. CDR3: CASSRDSRNQPQHF. CDR3 nucleotides: TGCGCCAGCAGCCGGGACAGCCGTAATCAGCCCCAGCATTTT. This sequence joins TRBV5-1 and TRBJ1-5; 7 nucleotides agree with TRBD1. The CDR3 is 14 amino acids. CDR1 is SGHRS, CDR2 YFSETQ, per germline. J lost 4 bases, V lost 4 bases, and 5 bases had no gene match.

This clone was observed a handful of times. The chain links TRBV5-6 to TRBJ2-1; D unclear. Germline V gene data show CDR1 as SGHDT and CDR2 as YYEEEE. The CDR3 has 16 residues. Deletions cut 4 bases from V and 9 bases from J, with 23 bases between. CDR3 residues: CASSRGRSLLLTEQFF. CDR3 bases: TGTGCCAGCAGCCGAGGCAGAAGCCTGTTACTGACTGAGCAGTTCTTC.

This chain joins TRBV2 and TRBJ1-4; D call uncertain. This CDR3 has 12 residues. The germline V and J ends were trimmed by 7 bases and 4 bases, with 7 bases remaining between them. Germline loops: CDR1 SNHLY, CDR2 FYNNEI. The CDR3 reads CASNSFNEKLFF. The CDR3 region has the DNA TGTGCCAGCAATTCGTTTAATGAAAAACTGTTTTTT.

This sequence joins TRBV20-1 and TRBJ1-4, with 8 bases that match TRBD1. J lost 9 bases, V lost 3 bases, and 9 bases had no gene match. The CDR3 is 14 residues long. Germline values: CDR1 DFQATT, CDR2 SNEGSKA (reference sequence). The CDR3 sequence is CSASSRTGSKKLFF. CDR3 DNA: TGCAGTGCTAGTTCGCGGACAGGGTCTAAAAAACTGTTTTTT.